This T cell receptor (beta chain) was retrieved from a study of blood T cell repertoires in COVID-19. Study-level information: The analysed material was cDNA or gDNA that came from T cells, B-cell-depleted T cells, or PBMCs.

Original processing notes: Estimation of nucleated cell counts relied on the amplification of reference gene primers. TCRdb's copy holds only in-frame clones and misses some; the assay was immunoSEQ multiplex PCR. V and J calls and clone size are those listed in that table; D and trimming were worked out from the DNA. The sample consists of about 190,000 clones, 70% to 90% of them appearing once. The CDR3 covers 15 residues. CDR1 SGDLS and CDR2 YYNGEE come from the germline V gene. The V end lost 0 bases, the J end lost 6 bases, and 10 bases lay between the germline ends. Sequenced material: peripheral blood. The chain combines TRBV9 with TRBJ1-6; unclear D gene. The sequence came from a human donor in a cohort sampled during active COVID-19. This CDR3 reads CASSVGLNGNSPLHF. CDR3 nucleotide sequence: TGTGCCAGCAGCGTAGGGCTCAATGGTAATTCACCCCTCCACTTT.